One T cell receptor (beta chain) is described in this entry. This sample was taken from a study of blood T cell repertoires in COVID-19. Study information: From the United States, Italy and Spain came samples of acute and convalescent COVID-19. In each case, the material was cDNA or gDNA derived from T cells, B-cell-depleted T cells, or PBMCs.

Profiled with immunoSEQ multiplex PCR; TCRdb holds only in-frame clones, not every one. The table has approximately 300,000 clones, about four fifths seen once; the top ten hold 1.2%. Germline values: CDR1 LGHNT, CDR2 FRNRAP. V shed 2 bases and J shed 3 bases, with 7 bases lying between them. This CDR3 contains 13 residues. The source is a woman between 50 and 59 years old with acute or convalescent COVID-19. Sequenced material: peripheral blood. The chain carries TRBV12-5 and TRBJ2-5; D is ambiguous. The CDR3 DNA reads as TGTGCTAGTGGTTTGCCTGAGGAAGAGACCCAGTACTTC. As protein: CASGLPEEETQYF.